The T cell receptor (beta chain) under discussion was sequenced for a study of cytomegalovirus exposure and HLA in healthy donors. Whole-study results and caveats: Association of a missense DCLRE1C variant with TCR beta V- and J-gene trimming was reported in a later analysis.

The PCR ran on 60 Vbeta and 13 Jbeta primers. Clones were read by immunoSEQ multiplex PCR, and TCRdb kept only the in-frame ones, dropping some. Among tens of thousands of clones listed, around 58% were seen once. Points on this clone: Antigen specificity is unknown.

Germline V gives CDR1 LNHDA, CDR2 SQIVND (reference sequence). The V end was cut by 4 bases, the J end by 7 bases, with 16 bases between. The CDR3 runs to 15 residues. The receptor comes from a man aged 25 to 45 in good health and CMV-seropositive. The chain links TRBV19 to TRBJ1-4; weak D call: TRBD1 (6 bases). The sample comprised PBMCs. DNA for the CDR3: TGTGCCAGTAGTAGTCGGAGACAGGACGGTGAAAAACTGTTTTTT. It codes for CASSSRRQDGEKLFF.